A selection of T cell receptor beta chains follows, all from one sample in a study of response to subunit inactivated influenza vaccine. TCRdb reprocessed the RT-PCR reads via MiXCR and lists one record per CDR3 protein. The sample has hundreds of thousands of distinct CDR3 sequences, over 25% seen once; the top ten hold less than 2.5%. The sample was CD4+ T cells sorted from PBMCs, taken around 5 days after vaccination. These receptors all come from a middle-aged man who received an inactivated influenza vaccine. CDR3s include the opening cysteine and the closing phenylalanine or tryptophan. The order of the fields is clone size, V gene, D gene, J gene, CDR3 protein, CDR3 DNA. A D gene is named only where the DNA matches it firmly. Size is stated for part of the rows, as once, few or many counts, or as a class when the clone is expanded.

size: NA
V: TRBV10-3
D: NA
J: TRBJ2-2
CDR3: CAIASIPNTGELFF
DNA: TGTGCCATCGCGTCGATTCCGAACACCGGGGAGCTGTTTTTT

size: few
V: TRBV14
D: TRBD2
J: TRBJ2-1
CDR3: CASSLGLAYYNEQFF
DNA: TGTGCCAGCAGCCTGGGACTAGCCTACTACAATGAGCAGTTCTTC

size: NA
V: TRBV6-2/TRBV6-3
D: NA
J: TRBJ2-1
CDR3: CASTPEAPSLWFF
DNA: TGTGCCAGCACCCCCGAGGCCCCATCTCTCTGGTTCTTC

size: few
V: TRBV18
D: NA
J: TRBJ2-1
CDR3: CASSPVGGKNNEQFF
DNA: TGTGCCAGCTCACCAGTTGGCGGGAAAAACAATGAGCAGTTCTTC

size: many
V: TRBV28
D: NA
J: TRBJ1-1
CDR3: CASSLLGRGFMNTEAFF
DNA: TGTGCCAGCAGTTTACTGGGAAGGGGCTTCATGAACACTGAAGCTTTCTTT

size: NA
V: TRBV12-3/TRBV12-4
D: NA
J: TRBJ2-5
CDR3: CASSSGRIETQYF
DNA: TGTGCCAGCAGTTCTGGCCGGATAGAGACCCAGTACTTC

size: NA
V: TRBV14
D: NA
J: TRBJ2-1
CDR3: CASSQDVNEQFF
DNA: TGTGCCAGCAGCCAAGATGTCAATGAGCAGTTCTTC

size: few
V: TRBV5-1
D: NA
J: TRBJ2-7
CDR3: CASSSPGTLNNEQYF
DNA: TGCGCCAGCAGCTCTCCCGGGACACTAAACAACGAGCAGTACTTC

size: NA
V: TRBV3-1
D: TRBD2
J: TRBJ2-1
CDR3: CASSQDRGGLPKHNEQFF
DNA: TGTGCCAGCAGCCAAGATCGGGGGGGCCTTCCCAAACACAATGAGCAGTTCTTC

size: few
V: TRBV11-2
D: TRBD2
J: TRBJ2-1
CDR3: CASSLVGSGSSYNEQFF
DNA: TGTGCCAGCAGCTTAGTGGGTAGCGGGAGCTCCTACAATGAGCAGTTCTTC

size: NA
V: TRBV5-6
D: NA
J: TRBJ2-1
CDR3: CASSLAGPQVWEQFF
DNA: TGTGCCAGCAGCTTGGCGGGCCCCCAGGTATGGGAGCAGTTCTTC

size: few
V: TRBV10-3
D: NA
J: TRBJ2-3
CDR3: CAISRADTQYF
DNA: TGTGCCATCAGCAGGGCCGATACGCAGTATTTT

size: NA
V: TRBV6-1
D: NA
J: TRBJ1-3
CDR3: CASSEWRVSGNTIYF
DNA: TGTGCCAGCAGTGAATGGAGGGTCTCTGGAAACACCATATATTTT

size: NA
V: TRBV6-5
D: TRBD1
J: TRBJ2-5
CDR3: CASSYSGTGRETQYF
DNA: TGTGCCAGCAGTTACTCTGGGACAGGGAGGGAGACCCAGTACTTC

size: NA
V: TRBV20-1
D: NA
J: TRBJ2-3
CDR3: CSARVLRSTDTQYF
DNA: TGCAGTGCTAGGGTTCTACGAAGCACAGATACGCAGTATTTT

size: few
V: TRBV14
D: TRBD2
J: TRBJ2-1
CDR3: CASINGCVSGPLAGGNEQFF
DNA: TGTGCCAGCATCAATGGATGCGTCTCCGGGCCCTTAGCGGGAGGAAATGAGCAGTTCTTC

size: NA
V: TRBV11-2
D: NA
J: TRBJ2-7
CDR3: CASSLVLGRTYEQYF
DNA: TGTGCCAGCAGCTTAGTGTTGGGCAGGACCTACGAGCAGTACTTC

size: NA
V: TRBV5-5
D: NA
J: TRBJ2-5
CDR3: CASILAPGETQYF
DNA: TGTGCCAGCATCCTAGCCCCCGGGGAGACCCAGTACTTC

size: NA
V: TRBV7-2
D: NA
J: TRBJ1-6
CDR3: CASSLAMVGNSPLHF
DNA: TGTGCCAGCAGCTTAGCGATGGTTGGGAATTCACCCCTCCACTTT

size: NA
V: TRBV29-1
D: TRBD2
J: TRBJ2-3
CDR3: CSVCRGGADTQYF
DNA: TGCAGCGTTTGCCGGGGGGGCGCAGATACGCAGTATTTT

size: few
V: TRBV24-1
D: NA
J: TRBJ2-3
CDR3: CATSDSRDSSTDTQYF
DNA: TGTGCCACCAGTGATAGCCGGGACTCGTCAACAGATACGCAGTATTTT

size: few
V: TRBV10-2
D: NA
J: TRBJ1-5
CDR3: CASSESGGQPQHF
DNA: TGCGCCAGCAGTGAGTCCGGGGGTCAGCCCCAGCATTTT

size: few
V: TRBV20-1
D: NA
J: TRBJ1-2
CDR3: CSASVGNYGYTF
DNA: TGCAGTGCTAGTGTGGGGAACTATGGCTACACCTTC

size: few
V: TRBV7-9
D: NA
J: TRBJ2-7
CDR3: CASSLGEGVGEQYF
DNA: TGTGCCAGCAGCTTAGGGGAGGGGGTCGGCGAGCAGTACTTC

size: NA
V: TRBV5-1
D: NA
J: TRBJ2-7
CDR3: CASSLGFTYEQYF
DNA: TGCGCCAGCAGCTTGGGCTTTACCTACGAGCAGTACTTC

size: many
V: TRBV5-1
D: TRBD1
J: TRBJ1-1
CDR3: CASSPRTGRNTEAFF
DNA: TGCGCCAGCAGCCCACGGACAGGGAGGAACACTGAAGCTTTCTTT

size: NA
V: TRBV7-3
D: NA
J: TRBJ2-2
CDR3: CASSPGDTGELFF
DNA: TGTGCCAGCAGCCCAGGCGACACCGGGGAGCTGTTTTTT

size: NA
V: TRBV10-3
D: NA
J: TRBJ2-7
CDR3: CAISEFQAAYEQYF
DNA: TGTGCCATCAGTGAGTTCCAGGCAGCCTACGAGCAGTACTTC

size: NA
V: TRBV7-9
D: TRBD2
J: TRBJ2-1
CDR3: CASTLSGGSNEQFF
DNA: TGTGCCAGCACCCTTAGCGGGGGGTCGAATGAGCAGTTCTTC

size: NA
V: TRBV18
D: TRBD1
J: TRBJ2-1
CDR3: CASSAGQGGEQFF
DNA: TGTGCCAGCTCAGCCGGACAGGGAGGTGAGCAGTTCTTC

size: few
V: TRBV6-2/TRBV6-3
D: TRBD2
J: TRBJ2-3
CDR3: CASSYWTSFPDTQYF
DNA: TGTGCCAGCAGTTACTGGACTAGCTTTCCAGATACGCAGTATTTT

size: many
V: TRBV7-2
D: NA
J: TRBJ2-1
CDR3: CASSSMGGRYNEQFF
DNA: TGTGCCAGCAGCTCCATGGGGGGGCGCTACAATGAGCAGTTCTTC

size: NA
V: TRBV10-3
D: NA
J: TRBJ1-5
CDR3: CAISGGHRQSPQHF
DNA: TGTGCCATCAGTGGGGGGCACCGACAATCACCCCAGCATTTT

size: few
V: TRBV7-8
D: TRBD2
J: TRBJ2-1
CDR3: CASNELAGEPEQFF
DNA: TGTGCCAGCAACGAACTAGCGGGAGAACCTGAGCAGTTCTTC

size: NA
V: TRBV7-2
D: TRBD2
J: TRBJ2-7
CDR3: CASSLASGSRDEQYF
DNA: TGTGCCAGCAGCTTAGCTAGCGGGTCTAGGGACGAGCAGTACTTC

size: few
V: TRBV4-2
D: NA
J: TRBJ1-2
CDR3: CASSHRGAWGYYGYTF
DNA: TGTGCCAGCAGCCACCGAGGAGCCTGGGGCTACTATGGCTACACCTTC

size: NA
V: TRBV20-1
D: NA
J: TRBJ2-3
CDR3: CSAIPPGHRADTQYF
DNA: TGCAGTGCCATACCTCCGGGACACCGGGCAGATACGCAGTATTTT

size: many
V: TRBV7-2
D: TRBD1
J: TRBJ2-1
CDR3: CASSARQGASEQFF
DNA: TGTGCCAGCAGCGCCCGACAGGGGGCTAGTGAGCAGTTCTTC

size: NA
V: TRBV20-1
D: NA
J: TRBJ2-7
CDR3: CSARDPTVASDSSHEQYF
DNA: TGCAGTGCTAGAGATCCAACTGTCGCTAGCGACTCCTCCCACGAGCAGTACTTC

size: few
V: TRBV20-1
D: NA
J: TRBJ2-7
CDR3: CSTNLREYGYEQYF
DNA: TGCAGTACCAACCTTCGGGAGTATGGCTACGAGCAGTACTTC

size: NA
V: TRBV20-1
D: NA
J: TRBJ2-6
CDR3: CSARAHSGANVLTF
DNA: TGCAGTGCTAGGGCCCACTCTGGGGCCAACGTCCTGACTTTC

size: few
V: TRBV7-9
D: NA
J: TRBJ2-5
CDR3: CASSLGSGQGKETQYF
DNA: TGTGCCAGCAGCTTAGGATCGGGGCAGGGGAAAGAGACCCAGTACTTC

size: many
V: TRBV7-8
D: NA
J: TRBJ2-7
CDR3: CASSLDLGDEQYF
DNA: TGTGCCAGCAGCTTAGATTTAGGAGACGAGCAGTACTTC

size: few
V: TRBV4-3
D: NA
J: TRBJ2-1
CDR3: CASSQDGVDEQFF
DNA: TGCGCCAGCAGCCAAGATGGAGTAGATGAGCAGTTCTTC

size: NA
V: TRBV12-3/TRBV12-4
D: TRBD2
J: TRBJ2-4
CDR3: CASSRRLAGGLSNIQYF
DNA: TGTGCCAGCAGTCGAAGACTAGCGGGGGGGCTTTCAAACATTCAGTACTTC

size: few
V: TRBV28
D: TRBD1
J: TRBJ2-5
CDR3: CASSSPGQLQETQYF
DNA: TGTGCCAGCAGTTCACCGGGACAGCTACAAGAGACCCAGTACTTC

size: NA
V: TRBV7-2
D: NA
J: TRBJ2-5
CDR3: CASSLAQKTQYF
DNA: TGTGCCAGCAGCTTAGCGCAGAAGACCCAGTACTTC

size: NA
V: TRBV21-1
D: NA
J: TRBJ2-5
CDR3: CASSKVRQGETQYF
DNA: TGTGCCAGCAGCAAAGTTCGGCAGGGCGAGACCCAGTACTTC

size: NA
V: TRBV6-2/TRBV6-3
D: TRBD2
J: TRBJ2-7
CDR3: CASSSGGVGEQYF
DNA: TGTGCCAGCAGCAGTGGGGGGGTCGGCGAGCAGTACTTC

size: few
V: TRBV5-1
D: TRBD2
J: TRBJ2-1
CDR3: CASSLGQRGHLYYNEQFF
DNA: TGCGCCAGCAGCTTGGGCCAGCGGGGGCACCTCTACTACAATGAGCAGTTCTTC

size: few
V: TRBV5-1
D: NA
J: TRBJ2-5
CDR3: CASRPLAWQETQYF
DNA: TGCGCCAGCAGACCCCTAGCGTGGCAAGAGACCCAGTACTTC

size: few
V: TRBV5-1
D: NA
J: TRBJ2-3
CDR3: CASSTQSSTDTQYF
DNA: TGCGCCAGCAGTACCCAGAGTAGCACAGATACGCAGTATTTT

size: NA
V: TRBV6-6
D: NA
J: TRBJ2-5
CDR3: CASSYGQGETQYF
DNA: TGTGCCAGCAGTTATGGGCAGGGAGAGACCCAGTACTTC